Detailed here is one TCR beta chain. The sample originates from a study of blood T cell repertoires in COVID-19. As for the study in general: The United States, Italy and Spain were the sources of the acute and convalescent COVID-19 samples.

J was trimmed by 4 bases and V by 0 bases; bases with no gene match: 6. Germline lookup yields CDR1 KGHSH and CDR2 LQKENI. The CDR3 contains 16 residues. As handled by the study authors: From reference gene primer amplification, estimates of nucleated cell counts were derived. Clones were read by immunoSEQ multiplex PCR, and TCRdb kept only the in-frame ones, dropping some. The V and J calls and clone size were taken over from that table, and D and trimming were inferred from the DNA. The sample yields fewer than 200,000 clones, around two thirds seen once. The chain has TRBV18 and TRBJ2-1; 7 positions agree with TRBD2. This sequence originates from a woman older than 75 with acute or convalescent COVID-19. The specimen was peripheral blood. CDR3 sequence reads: CASSPPGTNAYNEQFF. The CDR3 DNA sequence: TGTGCCAGCTCACCACCCGGGACTAACGCTTACAATGAGCAGTTCTTC. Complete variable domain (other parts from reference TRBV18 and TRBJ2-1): NAGVMQNPRHLVRRRGQEARLRCSPMKGHSHVYWYRQLPEEGLKFMVYLQKENIIDESGMPKERFSAEFPKEGPSILRIQQVVRGDSAAYFCASSPPGTNAYNEQFFGPGTRLTVL.